The T cell receptor beta chain described here comes from a study of blood T cells in healthy people across ages. General study points: Among T cells, TCR beta diversity per million cells dropped roughly linearly as age rose.

The table lists this clonotype with a few counts. Its antigen is unknown. Primed by a sample-barcoded 5' primer and a J-beta primer mix, a second PCR proceeded for 7 to 11 cycles. TCRdb redid the calling of the 5' RACE reads with MiXCR, one entry per CDR3 protein. The table includes 1.5 million to 2 million distinct CDR3 sequences, 30% to 35% detected once. The ends were cut back, 5 bases at V and 4 bases at J, with 12 bases in the middle. This CDR3 contains 13 residues. Germline V gene lookup returns CDR1 DFQATT and CDR2 SNEGSKA (reference sequence). The sequence was collected from a woman aged 30 to 39 in good health. Sequenced input: blood. The rearrangement uses TRBV20-1 and TRBJ2-1; perhaps TRBD2 as D (5 bases). For the CDR3, the DNA is TGCAGTGCTCGACTACCAGCTTACAATGAGCAGTTCTTC. Encoded protein: CSARLPAYNEQFF.